This T cell receptor beta chain was obtained from a study of T cell responses to AZD1222 COVID-19 vaccine. V shed 7 bases and J shed 4 bases, with 13 bases lying between them. The CDR3 sequence is 14 residues long. The germline CDR1 and CDR2 sequences are LGHDT and YNNKEL (reference sequence). The method was immunoSEQ multiplex PCR; TCRdb's version includes in-frame clones alone and lacks a portion of them. The sample gives about 180,000 clones, roughly 88% of which show up once; 0.4% to 0.5% is in the top ten. The sample was peripheral blood, taken on day 0 of AZD1222 vaccination. The chain uses TRBV3-1 (or the pseudogene TRBV3-2) and TRBJ2-2, with D perhaps assigned TRBD1 or TRBD2 (5 bases each). This TCR came from an adult in good health. CDR3 coding DNA: TGTGCCAGCACCCCCCACGGGGCCACCGGGGAGCTGTTTTTT. It is translated as CASTPHGATGELFF.